These T cell receptor beta chains were read from a single sample in a study of beta chain features in type 1 diabetes. Data came from immunoSEQ multiplex PCR; TCRdb stores just in-frame clones and leaves some out. The sample lists just over 600,000 clones; roughly a sixth were seen once. The sequenced material came from naive CD4+ T cells from blood. All receptors derive from a man between 18 and 29 years old in good health. The CDR3 runs from the conserved cysteine through the conserved F or W. The D gene is left open where the match is weak. Clone size is not always given. Where it is, it says once, few, many or a class for expanded clones.

CDR3,DNA,size,V,D,J
CASRVGGNIYNEQFF,TGTGCCAGCAGGGTAGGGGGTAATATTTACAATGAGCAGTTCTTC,.,TRBV7-3,.,TRBJ2-1
CASSLNSYGYTF,TGTGCCAGCAGCCTAAACTCATATGGCTACACCTTC,.,TRBV14,.,TRBJ1-2
CASSISGTGGPVPQHF,TGTGCCAGCAGCATCTCCGGGACAGGGGGCCCCGTGCCCCAGCATTTT,.,TRBV11-2,TRBD1,TRBJ1-5
CASSFHPGAQYEQYF,TGTGCCAGCAGCTTCCACCCGGGGGCTCAATACGAGCAGTACTTC,few,TRBV9,.,TRBJ2-7
CASSPFPENYGYTF,TGCGCCAGCAGCCCATTCCCGGAGAACTATGGCTACACCTTC,few,TRBV4-3,.,TRBJ1-2
CASSLNSGWQSQYF,TGCGCCAGCAGCTTAAACTCGGGCTGGCAGTCGCAGTATTTT,.,TRBV5-1,.,TRBJ2-3
CASSLASGREQYF,TGTGCCAGCAGCTTAGCTTCAGGGCGCGAGCAGTACTTC,.,TRBV7-2,.,TRBJ2-7
CASSPEGIPRDEQFF,TGTGCCAGCAGCCCCGAGGGAATCCCTAGGGATGAGCAGTTCTTC,few,TRBV9,.,TRBJ2-1
CASSVGPRAGYTF,TGTGCCAGCAGCGTAGGTCCCAGGGCTGGCTACACCTTC,.,TRBV9,.,TRBJ1-2
CASSPDVVGTQYF,TGTGCCAGCAGTCCCGATGTAGTTGGGACCCAGTACTTC,.,TRBV27,.,TRBJ2-5
CASSLGTASTDTQYF,TGCGCCAGCAGCTTAGGGACGGCTAGCACAGATACGCAGTATTTT,few,TRBV5-1,.,TRBJ2-3
CASSSHSQGFGETQYF,TGTGCCAGCAGCTCGCACTCCCAGGGGTTTGGAGAGACCCAGTACTTC,.,TRBV7-2,.,TRBJ2-5
CASSLRRDSYEQYF,TGTGCCAGCAGTCTTAGACGGGACTCCTACGAGCAGTACTTC,.,TRBV6-5,.,TRBJ2-7
CSVVRGAGGNTEAFF,TGCAGCGTTGTTCGGGGGGCCGGTGGGAACACTGAAGCTTTCTTT,.,TRBV29-1,.,TRBJ1-1
CASSLGDRGSNEQFF,TGCGCCAGCAGCTTGGGGGACAGGGGTAGCAATGAGCAGTTCTTC,few,TRBV5-1,TRBD1,TRBJ2-1
CASSLTGGKGTEAFF,TGTGCCAGCAGCTTGACAGGGGGCAAGGGCACTGAAGCTTTCTTT,few,TRBV11-2,TRBD1,TRBJ1-1
CASMARGTDTQYF,TGTGCCAGCATGGCGCGGGGCACAGATACGCAGTATTTT,few,TRBV9,.,TRBJ2-3
CASSYGTGLNQPQHF,TGTGCCAGCAGCTACGGGACAGGGCTCAATCAGCCCCAGCATTTT,.,TRBV7-2,TRBD1,TRBJ1-5
CASSQRTNLQETQYF,TGTGCCAGCAGCCAAAGAACAAACCTACAAGAGACCCAGTACTTC,.,TRBV14,.,TRBJ2-5
CAWSSRPPNSPLHF,TGTGCCTGGAGTTCTAGGCCACCCAATTCACCCCTCCACTTT,.,TRBV30,.,TRBJ1-6
CAISEVDRVSSGELFF,TGTGCCATCAGTGAGGTGGACAGGGTGTCATCCGGGGAGCTGTTTTTT,.,TRBV10-3,TRBD1,TRBJ2-2
CASSLRGLAGRETQYF,TGTGCCAGCAGTCTACGAGGACTAGCTGGGCGGGAGACCCAGTACTTC,.,TRBV7-3,TRBD2,TRBJ2-5
CASSGAGGLYEQYF,TGTGCCAGCAGTGGGGCAGGGGGCCTCTACGAGCAGTACTTC,few,TRBV25-1,TRBD1,TRBJ2-7
CASSLGRFQETQYF,TGCGCCAGCAGCTTGGGACGTTTCCAAGAGACCCAGTACTTC,.,TRBV5-1,.,TRBJ2-5
CASTSSPGARTDTQYF,TGTGCCAGCACTAGCAGTCCGGGAGCCCGCACAGATACGCAGTATTTT,few,TRBV9,.,TRBJ2-3
CASSLRANTEAFF,TGTGCCAGCAGCTTACGTGCGAACACTGAAGCTTTCTTT,.,TRBV7-9,.,TRBJ1-1
CASSSQGAGTDTQYF,TGTGCCAGCAGTTCACAGGGGGCCGGCACAGATACGCAGTATTTT,few,TRBV2,TRBD1,TRBJ2-3
CASSVESTRSAGNTIYF,TGTGCCAGCAGCGTTGAGTCGACAAGATCTGCTGGAAACACCATATATTTT,.,TRBV9,.,TRBJ1-3
CAWTAGANAQYF,TGTGCCTGGACAGCAGGGGCGAATGCCCAGTACTTC,.,TRBV30,.,TRBJ2-5
CASRSGSGNTIYF,TGTGCCAGCAGATCAGGGTCGGGAAACACCATATATTTT,.,TRBV2,.,TRBJ1-3
CASRPGQGKGYTF,TGTGCCAGTAGACCGGGACAGGGAAAAGGGTACACCTTC,.,TRBV19,TRBD1,TRBJ1-2
CASSPPYLAKNIQYF,TGTGCCAGCAGTCCCCCATATCTAGCCAAAAACATTCAGTACTTC,.,TRBV28,.,TRBJ2-4
CASSLGQWGSGNTIYF,TGCGCCAGCAGCCTGGGACAGTGGGGCTCTGGAAACACCATATATTTT,few,TRBV5-1,TRBD1,TRBJ1-3
CASSAKGGRYDNEQFF,TGTGCCAGCAGCGCCAAGGGGGGTAGGTATGACAATGAGCAGTTCTTC,few,TRBV9,.,TRBJ2-1
CASSAKPGQGSTDEQYF,TGTGCCAGCAGCGCCAAACCGGGACAGGGCAGTACGGACGAGCAGTACTTC,few,TRBV7-9,TRBD1,TRBJ2-7
CASRGHRVPPEQFF,TGTGCCAGCAGAGGCCACCGTGTGCCCCCTGAGCAGTTCTTC,few,TRBV28,.,TRBJ2-1